One and the same sample provided the 25 T cell receptor beta chains below, sequenced in a study of blood T cell repertoires in COVID-19 (TCRdb year 2020). Receptor libraries were prepared by the immunoSEQ multiplex PCR assay. TCRdb limited this immuneACCESS table to in-frame rearrangements with V and J called. A share of clones is missing; checked studies link under half to unresolved V genes, and the rest is unexplained. In this sample the table shows about 230,000 clones, roughly 84% of which occur a single time. The ten largest clones represent around 26% of the sample. Sequences were obtained from peripheral blood. These receptors were taken from a middle-aged man with acute or convalescent COVID-19.

The rearrangement joins TRBV10-1 to TRBJ2-1; D might be TRBD1 (5 bases). Looked up from germline, CDR1 is WNHNN and CDR2 is SYGVQD (reference sequence). There are 15 residues in the CDR3. V lost 5 bases and J 2 bases, leaving 13 bases between the germline ends. CDR3 residues: CASSFGQAPYNEQFF. The CDR3 bases are TGCGCCAGCAGTTTTGGACAAGCACCCTACAATGAGCAGTTCTTC.

The rearrangement links TRBV4-2 to TRBJ1-1; D ambiguous. The CDR3 is 16 residues long. Germline V lookup: CDR1 LGHNA, CDR2 YNFKEQ. V was trimmed by 0 bases and J by 4 bases, leaving 15 bases between them. As DNA, the CDR3 is TGTGCCAGCAGCCAAGAGATTGGAGTATTAGGCACTGAAGCTTTCTTT. Translated, it gives CASSQEIGVLGTEAFF.

J is TRBJ2-7 and V is TRBV7-2, with TRBD2 identical over 13 bases. Germline V CDR1 and CDR2: SGHTA, FQGNSA. J gave up 6 bases and V 5 bases, and 10 bases lay outside the gene matches. The CDR3 is made up of 16 amino acids. The CDR3 sequence: CASSILGLAGASEQYF. The DNA of the CDR3 is TGTGCCAGCAGCATCCTCGGACTAGCGGGAGCTTCCGAGCAGTACTTC.

The chain recombines TRBV5-1 with TRBJ1-2, with D tentatively TRBD1 (6 bases). The CDR3 contains 14 residues. Between the trimmed V and J ends, which lost 0 bases and 8 bases, there was a span of 14 bases. In germline, CDR1 is SGHRS, CDR2 YFSETQ. The CDR3 DNA is TGCGCCAGCAGCTTGGCGGAACAGGGAAGAGGCTACACCTTC. This gives the protein CASSLAEQGRGYTF. The full variable domain, its missing parts supplied by reference TRBV5-1 and TRBJ1-2, is KAGVTQTPRYLIKTRGQQVTLSCSPISGHRSVSWYQQTPGQGLQFLFEYFSETQRNKGNFPGRFSGRQFSNSRSEMNVSTLELGDSALYLCASSLAEQGRGYTFGSGTRLTVV.

The rearrangement joins TRBV5-1 to TRBJ1-1; D unresolved. Trimming pared 4 bases from V and 0 bases from J, leaving 10 bases between. Germline CDR1 and CDR2: SGHRS and YFSETQ. The CDR3 loop spans 14 amino acids. The CDR3 region is CASSETVMNTEAFF. CDR3 nucleotide sequence: TGCGCCAGCAGCGAAACAGTCATGAACACTGAAGCTTTCTTT.

The rearrangement uses TRBV28 and TRBJ2-7, with TRBD2 identical over 12 bases. There are 16 residues in the CDR3. V was pared by 5 bases and J by 6 bases, with 11 bases of the junction left unmatched. Germline lookup yields CDR1 MDHEN and CDR2 SYDVKM. The CDR3 sequence is CASSVSTSGSFGEQYF. The CDR3 region has the DNA TGTGCCAGCAGTGTCTCGACTAGCGGGAGTTTTGGCGAGCAGTACTTC.

The chain couples TRBV18 to TRBJ2-3; D not certain. Trimming shortened V by 2 bases and J by 2 bases, and 11 bases separated the two germline ends. There are 15 residues in the CDR3. CDR1 and CDR2 from the germline V gene are KGHSH and LQKENI. CDR3 sequence: CASSPGFSSTDTQYF. Here the CDR3 DNA reads TGTGCCAGCTCACCAGGCTTCTCCTCCACAGATACGCAGTATTTT.

This chain uses TRBV7-9 with TRBJ1-1, with D possibly being TRBD1 (5 bases). The CDR3 has 14 amino acids. The germline V gene encodes CDR1 SEHNR and CDR2 FQNEAQ (reference sequence). The V end was cut by 3 bases, the J end by 0 bases, with 8 bases between. The CDR3 region has the DNA TGTGCCAGCAGCTTTGGGGCCATGAACACTGAAGCTTTCTTT. Translation: CASSFGAMNTEAFF.

The V call is TRBV12-3 or TRBV12-4, the J call TRBJ1-2, with D unresolved. V was trimmed by 4 bases and J by 7 bases, leaving 7 bases between them. This CDR3 comprises 11 residues. In nucleotides, the CDR3 is TGTGCCAGCAGTTCTCCCGGTGGCTACACCTTC. Its protein product is CASSSPGGYTF.

The chain combines TRBV5-6 with TRBJ1-1; TRBD1 matches at 7 bases. This CDR3 spans 14 amino acids. Germline V gene sequence: CDR1 SGHDT, CDR2 YYEEEE. Trimming cost V 4 bases and J 2 bases; bases outside gene matches: 5. The CDR3 nucleotides are TGTGCCAGCAGCGCGACAGGGACAAACACTGAAGCTTTCTTT. It encodes CASSATGTNTEAFF.

The chain joins TRBV25-1 to TRBJ2-7, with 10 bases fitting TRBD1. This CDR3 contains 16 residues. CDR1 is MGHDK and CDR2 is SYGVNS in the germline V gene. V lost 3 bases, J lost 2 bases, and 7 bases stayed unmatched. CDR3 nucleotides: TGTGCCAGCAGTGAGGACTCTGGGACAGGGGCCTACGAGCAGTACTTC. It codes for CASSEDSGTGAYEQYF.

The V call is TRBV29-1, the J call TRBJ1-1, with D possibly being TRBD1 (5 bases). V lost 6 bases and J lost 5, with 10 bases in between. Germline-derived CDR1 and CDR2 are SQVTM and ANQGSEA. The CDR3 sequence is 11 residues long. CDR3 in DNA: TGCAGCGTCCAGGGAAAGACTGAAGCTTTCTTT. Amino acids: CSVQGKTEAFF.

This chain joins TRBV19 and TRBJ2-1; 13 bases fit TRBD2. Trimming at V came to 4 bases and at J to 7 bases, leaving 7 bases not matched to a gene. The CDR3 is 16 residues long. The germline CDR1 and CDR2 sequences are LNHDA and SQIVND (reference sequence). CDR3 DNA: TGTGCCAGTAGTAATGGACTAGCGGGAGTGTCTAATGAGCAGTTCTTC. This encodes CASSNGLAGVSNEQFF.

The rearrangement uses TRBV4-1 and TRBJ2-1; 7 nucleotides match TRBD2. J lost 7 bases, V lost 4 bases, and 7 bases had no gene match. Germline CDR1 and CDR2: MGHRA and YSYEKL. CDR3 size: 14 residues. The CDR3 reads CASSLGTTKNEQFF. The CDR3 DNA reads TGCGCCAGCAGCCTAGGGACTACAAAGAATGAGCAGTTCTTC.

This rearrangement joins TRBV4-1 to TRBJ2-3, with 9 bases fitting TRBD2. The CDR3 runs to 16 residues. J lost 4 bases, V lost 1 base, and 6 bases had no gene match. Germline CDR1 MGHRA, CDR2 YSYEKL. The CDR3 DNA reads as TGCGCCAGCAGCCAAGGGGCGGGAGGGCCCCCAGATACGCAGTATTTT. Amino acids: CASSQGAGGPPDTQYF.

The chain links TRBV15 to TRBJ2-2; TRBD2 matches 14 bases. The CDR3 runs 17 residues. Germline trimming cut 2 bases from V and 3 bases from J; bases unmatched to any gene: 2. Germline V lookup: CDR1 LNHNV, CDR2 YYDKDF (reference sequence). The CDR3 is CATSRPTSGRDTGELFF. In nucleotides, the CDR3 is TGTGCCACCAGCAGACCGACTAGCGGGAGGGACACCGGGGAGCTGTTTTTT.

The chain uses TRBV5-6 and TRBJ1-5, with 10 bases that match TRBD1. The CDR3 length is 16 residues. The J segment lost 6 bases and the V segment lost 3 bases, leaving 9 bases of the junction unmatched. Germline CDR1 and CDR2: SGHDT and YYEEEE. The CDR3 DNA is TGTGCCAGCAGCTCCTTACGACAGGGGGCTAGTCAGCCCCAGCATTTT. It encodes CASSSLRQGASQPQHF.

The rearrangement links TRBV6-2 or TRBV6-3 to TRBJ2-2, with TRBD2 identical over 9 bases. Germline values: CDR1 MNHEY, CDR2 SVGEGT. The length of the CDR3 is 16 residues. Trimming cost V 1 base and J 1 base; bases outside gene matches: 1. The CDR3 nucleotides read TGTGCCAGCAGTTACTTACTAGCGGGGAACACCGGGGAGCTGTTTTTT. Translating gives CASSYLLAGNTGELFF.

The chain employs TRBV3-1 (or the pseudogene TRBV3-2) and TRBJ1-1, with 8 nucleotides matching TRBD1. In germline, CDR1 is LGHDT, CDR2 YNNKEL (reference sequence). The junction had 2 bases not matched to a gene; V was cut back by 3 bases and J by 5 bases. This CDR3 is built from 13 residues. CDR3 protein: CASSQTGETEAFF. As DNA, the CDR3 is TGTGCCAGCAGCCAGACAGGGGAGACTGAAGCTTTCTTT.

The V gene is TRBV3-1 (or the pseudogene TRBV3-2), the J gene TRBJ2-7; the match to TRBD2 covers 12 bases. Germline lookup yields CDR1 LGHDT and CDR2 YNNKEL (reference sequence). V shed 2 bases, J shed 4 bases, and the junction held 9 bases outside the gene matches. The CDR3 sequence is 17 residues long. CDR3 nucleotide sequence: TGTGCCAGCAGCCAATTGACTAGCGGGAGTTTTACATACGAGCAGTACTTC. Amino acids: CASSQLTSGSFTYEQYF.

The V gene is TRBV3-1 (or the pseudogene TRBV3-2), the J gene TRBJ1-1; D is uncertain. The CDR3 sequence is 12 residues long. Trimming left V 6 bases short and J 1 base short, with 6 bases between. Germline V gene lookup returns CDR1 LGHDT and CDR2 YNNKEL (reference sequence). The CDR3 nucleotides are TGTGCCAGCAGTACACAGAACACTGAAGCTTTCTTT. It codes for CASSTQNTEAFF.

The chain employs TRBV28 and TRBJ2-1; 9 bases fit TRBD2. The CDR3 has 14 residues. From germline, CDR1 is MDHEN and CDR2 SYDVKM. The trim removed 7 bases at V and 5 bases at J, leaving 6 bases unmatched. The CDR3 DNA reads as TGTGCCAGCAACACCGGGACTAGCCACAATGAGCAGTTCTTC. This sequence encodes CASNTGTSHNEQFF.

This chain joins TRBV7-9 and TRBJ1-1; TRBD1 matches 9 bases. Germline CDR1 reads SEHNR; CDR2 reads FQNEAQ (reference sequence). J lost 6 bases, V lost 6 bases, and 8 bases had no gene match. This CDR3 has 14 residues. CDR3 residues: CASSSQGALAEAFF. The CDR3 coding sequence is TGTGCCAGCAGTTCACAGGGGGCCCTCGCTGAAGCTTTCTTT.

V and J are TRBV27 and TRBJ2-3; 7 bases are a match to TRBD2. V shed 6 bases, J shed 6 bases, and the junction held 6 bases outside the gene matches. The CDR3 has 13 residues. CDR1 is MNHEY and CDR2 is SMNVEV in the germline V gene (reference sequence). The CDR3 DNA reads TGTGCCAGCAGCCTCACCGGGGGGGATACGCAGTATTTT. Its translation: CASSLTGGDTQYF.

The gene calls are TRBV5-5 and TRBJ1-2; perhaps TRBD1 as D (6 bases). This CDR3 region has 14 residues. Germline CDR1 is SGHKS and CDR2 is YYEKEE (reference sequence). The V end was cut by 5 bases, the J end by 2 bases, with 13 bases between. The CDR3 DNA sequence: TGTGCCAGCAGTCTTCGGGACACGAACTATGGCTACACCTTC. Protein sequence: CASSLRDTNYGYTF.